The 4 T cell receptor beta chains listed next were all sequenced from one sample in a study of cytomegalovirus exposure and HLA in healthy donors. PCR amplification relied on 60 Vbeta primers (plus 13 Jbeta primers). Profiled with immunoSEQ multiplex PCR; TCRdb holds only in-frame clones, not every one. The sample records about 90,000 clones, over 65% being singletons. Material: PBMCs. These receptors were taken from a woman aged 40 to 49 in good health and CMV-seropositive.

DNA for the CDR3: TGTGCCAGCCAAGGCGGGGTTGGGCAGCCCCAGCATTTT. Its translation is CASQGGVGQPQHF. The chain combines TRBV6-5 with TRBJ1-5; D not certain. CDR3 length: 13 residues. Germline V CDR1 and CDR2: MNHEY, SVGAGI. Trimming removed 8 bases at V and 7 bases at J, with 15 bases between.

The V call is TRBV5-1, the J call TRBJ2-3; D unresolved. CDR3 size: 15 residues. The germline V gene encodes CDR1 SGHRS and CDR2 YFSETQ. Trimming stripped 7 bases from V and 2 bases from J, with 17 bases between. The CDR3 bases are TGCGCCAGCCGTCCGGCTGGCGGTGTCACAGATACGCAGTATTTT. This sequence encodes CASRPAGGVTDTQYF.

This clone was found a few times. The V gene is TRBV28, the J gene TRBJ1-5; perhaps TRBD1 as D (6 bases). Germline V gene lookup returns CDR1 MDHEN and CDR2 SYDVKM. The CDR3 loop spans 17 amino acids. Trimming left V 1 base short and J 4 bases short, with 17 bases between. Here the CDR3 reads CASSLYGMGALNQPQHF. For the CDR3, the DNA is TGTGCCAGCAGTTTATATGGGATGGGGGCGCTAAATCAGCCCCAGCATTTT.

CDR3 sequence (DNA): TGTGCCAGCAGCTTATCCGCGGGAGTGGGTAATGAGCAGTTCTTC. Translated: CASSLSAGVGNEQFF. The rearrangement uses TRBV7-3 and TRBJ2-1, with 7 bases identical to TRBD2. With V trimmed by 2 bases and J by 7 bases, 8 bases remained unmatched. Germline V gene sequence: CDR1 SGHTA, CDR2 FQGTGA. This CDR3 has 15 residues.